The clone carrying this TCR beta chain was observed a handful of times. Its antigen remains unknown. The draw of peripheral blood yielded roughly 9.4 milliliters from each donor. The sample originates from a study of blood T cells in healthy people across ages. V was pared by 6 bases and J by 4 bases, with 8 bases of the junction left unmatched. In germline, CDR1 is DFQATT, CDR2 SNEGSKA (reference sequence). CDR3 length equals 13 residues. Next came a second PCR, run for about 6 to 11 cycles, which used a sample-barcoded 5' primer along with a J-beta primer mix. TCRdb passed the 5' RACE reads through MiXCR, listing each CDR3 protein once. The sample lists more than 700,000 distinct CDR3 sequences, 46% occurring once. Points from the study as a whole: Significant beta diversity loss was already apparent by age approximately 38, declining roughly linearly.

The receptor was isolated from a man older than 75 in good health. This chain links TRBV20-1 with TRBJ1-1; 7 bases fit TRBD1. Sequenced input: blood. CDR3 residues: CSATGTVGTEAFF. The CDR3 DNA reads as TGCAGTGCGACCGGGACAGTAGGCACTGAAGCTTTCTTT.